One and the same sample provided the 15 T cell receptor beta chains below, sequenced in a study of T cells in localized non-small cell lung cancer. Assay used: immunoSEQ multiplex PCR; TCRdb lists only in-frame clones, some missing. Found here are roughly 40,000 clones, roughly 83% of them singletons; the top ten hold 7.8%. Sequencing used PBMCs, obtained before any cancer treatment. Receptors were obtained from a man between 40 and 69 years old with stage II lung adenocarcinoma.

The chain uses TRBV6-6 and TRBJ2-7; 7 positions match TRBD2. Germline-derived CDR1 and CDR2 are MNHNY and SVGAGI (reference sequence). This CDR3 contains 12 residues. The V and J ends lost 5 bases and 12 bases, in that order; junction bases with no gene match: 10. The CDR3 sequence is CASSPPAGVRYF. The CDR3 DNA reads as TGTGCCAGCAGTCCCCCGGCGGGGGTAAGGTACTTC.

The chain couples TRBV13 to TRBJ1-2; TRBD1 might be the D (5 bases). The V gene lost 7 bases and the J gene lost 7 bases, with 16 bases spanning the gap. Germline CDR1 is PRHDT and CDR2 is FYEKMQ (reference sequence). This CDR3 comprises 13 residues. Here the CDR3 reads CASTEITRAGYTF. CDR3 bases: TGTGCCAGCACCGAAATCACCAGGGCTGGCTACACCTTC.

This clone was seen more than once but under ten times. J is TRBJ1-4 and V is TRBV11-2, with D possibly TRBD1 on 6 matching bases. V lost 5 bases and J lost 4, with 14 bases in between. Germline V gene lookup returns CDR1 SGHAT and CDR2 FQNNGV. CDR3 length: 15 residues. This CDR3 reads CASSHSTGINEKLFF. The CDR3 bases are TGTGCCAGCAGCCATTCGACAGGCATTAATGAAAAACTGTTTTTT.

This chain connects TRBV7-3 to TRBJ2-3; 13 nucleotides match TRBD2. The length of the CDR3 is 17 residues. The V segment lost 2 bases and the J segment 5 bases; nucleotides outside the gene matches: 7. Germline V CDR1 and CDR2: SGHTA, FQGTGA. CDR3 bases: TGTGCCAGCAGCTTATTAACTAGCGGGGGGGCCATAGATACGCAGTATTTT. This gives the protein CASSLLTSGGAIDTQYF. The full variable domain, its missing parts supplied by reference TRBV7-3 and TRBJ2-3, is GAGVSQTPSNKVTEKGKYVELRCDPISGHTALYWYRQSLGQGPEFLIYFQGTGAADDSGLPNDRFFAVRPEGSVSTLKIQRTERGDSAVYLCASSLLTSGGAIDTQYFGPGTRLTVL.

The CDR3 here is CASTSRGGQGGIDTQYF. DNA for the CDR3: TGTGCCAGCACCTCTAGAGGCGGACAGGGCGGTATAGATACGCAGTATTTT. The genes are TRBV2 and TRBJ2-3, with 8 positions matching TRBD1. Trimming cost V 7 bases and J 5 bases; bases outside gene matches: 17. CDR3 size: 17 residues. Germline lookup yields CDR1 SNHLY and CDR2 FYNNEI. Full variable domain (rest looked up from reference TRBV2 and TRBJ2-3): EPEVTQTPSHQVTQMGQEVILRCVPISNHLYFYWYRQILGQKVEFLVSFYNNEISEKSEIFDDQFSVERPDGSNFTLKIRSTKLEDSAMYFCASTSRGGQGGIDTQYFGPGTRLTVL.

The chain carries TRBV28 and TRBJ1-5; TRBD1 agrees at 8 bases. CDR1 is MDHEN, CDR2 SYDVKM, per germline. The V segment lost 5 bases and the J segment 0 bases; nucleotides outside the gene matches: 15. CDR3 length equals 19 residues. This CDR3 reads CASSPYPRRQGYSNQPQHF. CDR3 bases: TGTGCCAGCAGTCCCTACCCACGGCGACAGGGGTATAGCAATCAGCCCCAGCATTTT.

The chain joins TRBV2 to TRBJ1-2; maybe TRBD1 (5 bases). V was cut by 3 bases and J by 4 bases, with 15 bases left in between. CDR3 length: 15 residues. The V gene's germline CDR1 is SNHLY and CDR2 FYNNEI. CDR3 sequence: CASSDRAGTFYGYTF. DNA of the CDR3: TGTGCCAGCAGTGATCGGGCAGGGACCTTCTATGGCTACACCTTC.

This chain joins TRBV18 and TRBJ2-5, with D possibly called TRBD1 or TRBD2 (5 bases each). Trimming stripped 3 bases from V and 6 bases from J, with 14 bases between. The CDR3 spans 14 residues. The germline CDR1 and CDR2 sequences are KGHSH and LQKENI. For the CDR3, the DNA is TGTGCCAGCTCACCTGCGGGTGAGGGACAGACCCAGTACTTC. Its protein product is CASSPAGEGQTQYF.

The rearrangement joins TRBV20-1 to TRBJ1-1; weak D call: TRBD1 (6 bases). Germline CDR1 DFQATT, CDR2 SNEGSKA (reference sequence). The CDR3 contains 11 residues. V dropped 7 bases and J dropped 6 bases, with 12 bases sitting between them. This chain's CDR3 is CSVPRGAEAFF. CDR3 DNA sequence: TGCAGTGTCCCGAGGGGGGCTGAAGCTTTCTTT.

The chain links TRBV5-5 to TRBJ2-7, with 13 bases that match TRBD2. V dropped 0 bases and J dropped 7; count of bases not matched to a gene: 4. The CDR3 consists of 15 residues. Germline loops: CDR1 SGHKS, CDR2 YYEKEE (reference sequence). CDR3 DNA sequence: TGTGCCAGCAGCTTGGGACTAGCGGGAGGAGGGGAGCAGTACTTC. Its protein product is CASSLGLAGGGEQYF.

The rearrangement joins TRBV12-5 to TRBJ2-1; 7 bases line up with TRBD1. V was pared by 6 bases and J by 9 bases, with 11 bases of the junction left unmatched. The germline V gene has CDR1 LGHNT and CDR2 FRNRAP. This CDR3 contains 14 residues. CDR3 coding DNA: TGTGCTAGTGGCCACGACAGGGTTAGGGGTGAGCAGTTCTTC. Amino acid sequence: CASGHDRVRGEQFF.

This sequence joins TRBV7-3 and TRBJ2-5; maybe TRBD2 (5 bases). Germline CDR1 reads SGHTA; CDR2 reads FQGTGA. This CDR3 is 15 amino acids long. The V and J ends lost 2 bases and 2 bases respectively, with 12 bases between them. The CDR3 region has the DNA TGTGCCAGCAGCTTAGCATACGGAGGACAAGAGACCCAGTACTTC. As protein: CASSLAYGGQETQYF.

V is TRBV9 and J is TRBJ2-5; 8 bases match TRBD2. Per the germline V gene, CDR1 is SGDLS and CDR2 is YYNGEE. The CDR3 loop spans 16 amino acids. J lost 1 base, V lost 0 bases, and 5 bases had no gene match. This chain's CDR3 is CASSVGAAGGQETQYF. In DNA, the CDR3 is TGTGCCAGCAGCGTAGGGGCCGCGGGGGGCCAAGAGACCCAGTACTTC.

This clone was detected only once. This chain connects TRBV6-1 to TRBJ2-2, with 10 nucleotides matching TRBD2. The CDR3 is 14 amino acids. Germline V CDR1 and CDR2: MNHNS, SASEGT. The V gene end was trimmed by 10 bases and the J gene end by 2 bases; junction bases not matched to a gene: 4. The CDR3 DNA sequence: TGTGCCACCGGGACTAGCGAAAACACCGGGGAGCTGTTTTTT. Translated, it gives CATGTSENTGELFF.

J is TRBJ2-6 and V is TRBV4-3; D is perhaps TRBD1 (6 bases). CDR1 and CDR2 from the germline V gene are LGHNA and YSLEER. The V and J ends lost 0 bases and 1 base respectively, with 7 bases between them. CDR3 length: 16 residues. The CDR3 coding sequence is TGCGCCAGCAGCCAAGACAGGGGTTCTGGGGCCAACGTCCTGACTTTC. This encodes CASSQDRGSGANVLTF.